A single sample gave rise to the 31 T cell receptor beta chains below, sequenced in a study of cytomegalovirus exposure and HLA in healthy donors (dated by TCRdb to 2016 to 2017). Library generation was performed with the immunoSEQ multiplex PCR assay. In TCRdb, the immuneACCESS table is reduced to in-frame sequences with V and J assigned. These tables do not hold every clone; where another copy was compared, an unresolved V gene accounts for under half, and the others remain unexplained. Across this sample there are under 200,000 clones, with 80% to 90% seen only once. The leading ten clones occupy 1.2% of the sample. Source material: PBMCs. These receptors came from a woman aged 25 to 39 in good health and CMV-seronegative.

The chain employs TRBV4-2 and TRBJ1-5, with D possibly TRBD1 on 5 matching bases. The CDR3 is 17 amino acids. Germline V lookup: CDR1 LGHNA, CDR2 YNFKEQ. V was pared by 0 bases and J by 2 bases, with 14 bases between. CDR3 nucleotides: TGTGCCAGCAGCCAAGAAAGGACGGGGGGAGGCAATCAGCCCCAGCATTTT. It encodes CASSQERTGGGNQPQHF.

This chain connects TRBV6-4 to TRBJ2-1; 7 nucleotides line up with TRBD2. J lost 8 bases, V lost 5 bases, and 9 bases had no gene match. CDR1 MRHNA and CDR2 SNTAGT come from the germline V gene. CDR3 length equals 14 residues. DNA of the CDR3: TGTGCCAGCAGTCCGAGGACTAGTAGTCATGAGCAGTTCTTC. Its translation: CASSPRTSSHEQFF.

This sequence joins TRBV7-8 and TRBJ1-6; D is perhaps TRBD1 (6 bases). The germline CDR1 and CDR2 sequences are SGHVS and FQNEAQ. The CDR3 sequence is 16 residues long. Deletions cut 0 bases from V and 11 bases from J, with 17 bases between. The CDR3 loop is CASSLAVARGRTPLHF. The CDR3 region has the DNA TGTGCCAGCAGCTTAGCAGTGGCCAGGGGTAGGACACCCCTCCACTTT.

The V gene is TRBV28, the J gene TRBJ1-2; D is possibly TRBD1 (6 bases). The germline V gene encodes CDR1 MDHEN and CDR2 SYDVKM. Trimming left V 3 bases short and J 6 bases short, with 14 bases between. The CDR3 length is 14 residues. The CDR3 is CASSFWQGTHGYTF. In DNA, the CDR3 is TGTGCCAGCAGTTTTTGGCAGGGGACCCATGGCTACACCTTC.

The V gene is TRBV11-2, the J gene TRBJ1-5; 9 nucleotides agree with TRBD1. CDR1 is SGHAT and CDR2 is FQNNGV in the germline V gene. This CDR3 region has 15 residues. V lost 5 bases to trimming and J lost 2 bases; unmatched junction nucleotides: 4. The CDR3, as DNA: TGTGCCAGCAGCCGGACAGGGGATGGCAATCAGCCCCAGCATTTT. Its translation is CASSRTGDGNQPQHF.

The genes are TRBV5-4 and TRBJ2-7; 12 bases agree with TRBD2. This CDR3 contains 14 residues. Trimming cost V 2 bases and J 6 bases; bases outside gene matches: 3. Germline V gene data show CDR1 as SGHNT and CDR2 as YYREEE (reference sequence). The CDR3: CASSFASGGVEQYF. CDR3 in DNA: TGTGCCAGCAGCTTCGCTAGCGGGGGGGTCGAGCAGTACTTC.

The CDR3 is CASSVTGWTNEKLFF. The CDR3 DNA sequence: TGTGCCAGCAGCGTAACAGGGTGGACTAATGAAAAACTGTTTTTT. The chain uses TRBV9 and TRBJ1-4, with a weak D call TRBD1 (6 bases). Germline V gives CDR1 SGDLS, CDR2 YYNGEE. The CDR3 covers 15 residues. V was trimmed by 1 base and J by 2 bases, leaving 9 bases between them.

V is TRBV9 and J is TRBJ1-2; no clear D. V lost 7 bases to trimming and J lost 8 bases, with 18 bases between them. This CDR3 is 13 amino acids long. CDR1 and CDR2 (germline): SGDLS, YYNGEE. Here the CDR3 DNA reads TGTGCCAGCGCGAGGGAGCAGGAGTACGGCTACACCTTC. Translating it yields CASAREQEYGYTF.

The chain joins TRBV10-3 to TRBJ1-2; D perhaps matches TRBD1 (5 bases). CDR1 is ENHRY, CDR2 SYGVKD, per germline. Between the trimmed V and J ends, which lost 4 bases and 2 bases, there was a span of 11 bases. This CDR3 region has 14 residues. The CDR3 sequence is CAISGGVANYGYTF. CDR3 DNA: TGTGCCATCAGTGGGGGGGTCGCGAACTATGGCTACACCTTC.

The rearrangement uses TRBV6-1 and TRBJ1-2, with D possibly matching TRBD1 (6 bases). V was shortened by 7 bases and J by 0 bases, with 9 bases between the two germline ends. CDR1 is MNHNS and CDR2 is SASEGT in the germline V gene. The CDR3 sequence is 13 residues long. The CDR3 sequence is CASKEGANYGYTF. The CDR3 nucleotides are TGTGCCAGCAAAGAGGGGGCTAACTATGGCTACACCTTC.

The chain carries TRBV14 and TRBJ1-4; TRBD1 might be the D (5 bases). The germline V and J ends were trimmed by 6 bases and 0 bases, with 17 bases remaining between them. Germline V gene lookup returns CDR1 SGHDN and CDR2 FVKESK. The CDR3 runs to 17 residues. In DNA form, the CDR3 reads TGTGCCAGCAGTAAAGGACACGACCGAGCAACTAATGAAAAACTGTTTTTT. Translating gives CASSKGHDRATNEKLFF.

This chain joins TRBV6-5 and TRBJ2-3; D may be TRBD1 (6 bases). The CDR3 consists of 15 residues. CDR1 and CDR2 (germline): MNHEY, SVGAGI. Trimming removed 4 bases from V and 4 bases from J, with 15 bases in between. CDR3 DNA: TGTGCCAGCAGTTTGCAGGGGTCCTCCCCAGATACGCAGTATTTT. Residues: CASSLQGSSPDTQYF.

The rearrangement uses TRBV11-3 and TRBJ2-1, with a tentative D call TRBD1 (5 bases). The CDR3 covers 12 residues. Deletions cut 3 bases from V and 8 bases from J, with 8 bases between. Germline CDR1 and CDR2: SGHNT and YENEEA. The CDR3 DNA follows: TGTGCCAGCAGCTTTGTAGGGGATGAGCAGTTCTTC. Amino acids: CASSFVGDEQFF.

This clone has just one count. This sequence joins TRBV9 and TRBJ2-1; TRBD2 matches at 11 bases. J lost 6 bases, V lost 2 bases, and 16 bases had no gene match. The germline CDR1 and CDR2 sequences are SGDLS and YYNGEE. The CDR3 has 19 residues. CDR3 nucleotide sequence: TGTGCCAGCAGCGTCCCCGGGACTAGCGGTCAGGTCGGGGCCAATGAGCAGTTCTTC. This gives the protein CASSVPGTSGQVGANEQFF.

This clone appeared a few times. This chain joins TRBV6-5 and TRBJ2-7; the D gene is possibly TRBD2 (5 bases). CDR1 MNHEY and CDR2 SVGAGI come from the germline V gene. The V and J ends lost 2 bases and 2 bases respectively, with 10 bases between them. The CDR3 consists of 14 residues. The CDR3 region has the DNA TGTGCCAGCAGTTACGCGGGTTTTGCCTACGAGCAGTACTTC. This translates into CASSYAGFAYEQYF.

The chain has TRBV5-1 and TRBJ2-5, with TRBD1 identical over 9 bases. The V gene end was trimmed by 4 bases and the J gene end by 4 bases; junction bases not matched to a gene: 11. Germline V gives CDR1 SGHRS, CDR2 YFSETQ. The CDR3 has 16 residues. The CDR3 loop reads CASSIPTGQGGETQYF. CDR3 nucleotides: TGCGCCAGCAGCATACCTACGGGACAGGGTGGAGAGACCCAGTACTTC.

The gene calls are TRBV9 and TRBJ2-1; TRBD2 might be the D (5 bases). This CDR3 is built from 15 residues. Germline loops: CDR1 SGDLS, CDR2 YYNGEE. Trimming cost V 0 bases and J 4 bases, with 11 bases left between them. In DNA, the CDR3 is TGTGCCAGCAGCGTAGAATCTGGGGAGTACAATGAGCAGTTCTTC. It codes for CASSVESGEYNEQFF. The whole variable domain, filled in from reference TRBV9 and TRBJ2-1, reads DSGVTQTPKHLITATGQRVTLRCSPRSGDLSVYWYQQSLDQGLQFLIQYYNGEERAKGNILERFSAQQFPDLHSELNLSSLELGDSALYFCASSVESGEYNEQFFGPGTRLTVL.

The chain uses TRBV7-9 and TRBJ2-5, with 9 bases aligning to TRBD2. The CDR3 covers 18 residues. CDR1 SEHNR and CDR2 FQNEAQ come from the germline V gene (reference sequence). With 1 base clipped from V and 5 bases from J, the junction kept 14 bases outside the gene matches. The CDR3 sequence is CASSLEAGGTSIMETQYF. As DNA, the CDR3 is TGTGCCAGCAGCTTAGAAGCAGGGGGGACTAGCATTATGGAGACCCAGTACTTC.

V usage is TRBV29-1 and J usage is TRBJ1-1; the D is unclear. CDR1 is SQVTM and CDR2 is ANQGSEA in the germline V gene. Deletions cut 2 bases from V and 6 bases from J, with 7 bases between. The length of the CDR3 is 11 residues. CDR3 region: CSVESRAEAFF. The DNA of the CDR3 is TGCAGCGTTGAATCCCGCGCTGAAGCTTTCTTT.

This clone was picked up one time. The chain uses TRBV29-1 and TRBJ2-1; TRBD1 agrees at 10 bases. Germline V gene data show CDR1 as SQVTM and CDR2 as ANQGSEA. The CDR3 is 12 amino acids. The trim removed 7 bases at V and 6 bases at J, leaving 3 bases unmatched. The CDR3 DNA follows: TGCAGCGGTGGACAGGGGGGCAATGAGCAGTTCTTC. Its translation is CSGGQGGNEQFF.

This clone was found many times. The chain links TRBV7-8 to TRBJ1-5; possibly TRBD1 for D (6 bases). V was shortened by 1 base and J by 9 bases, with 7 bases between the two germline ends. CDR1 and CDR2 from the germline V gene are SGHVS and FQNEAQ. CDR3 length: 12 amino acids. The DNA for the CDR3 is TGTGCCAGCAGCTTAGACAGGGCGCCCCAGCATTTT. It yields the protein CASSLDRAPQHF.

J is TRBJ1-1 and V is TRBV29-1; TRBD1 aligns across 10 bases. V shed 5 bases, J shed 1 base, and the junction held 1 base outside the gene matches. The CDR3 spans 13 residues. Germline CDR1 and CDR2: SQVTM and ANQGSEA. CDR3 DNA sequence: TGCAGCGTTTGGACAGGGGGGAACACTGAAGCTTTCTTT. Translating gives CSVWTGGNTEAFF.

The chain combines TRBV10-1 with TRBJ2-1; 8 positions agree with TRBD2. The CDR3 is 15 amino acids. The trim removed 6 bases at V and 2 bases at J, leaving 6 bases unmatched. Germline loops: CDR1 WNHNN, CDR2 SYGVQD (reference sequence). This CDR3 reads CASSDTSGPYNEQFF. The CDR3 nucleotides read TGCGCCAGCAGCGATACTAGCGGCCCCTACAATGAGCAGTTCTTC.

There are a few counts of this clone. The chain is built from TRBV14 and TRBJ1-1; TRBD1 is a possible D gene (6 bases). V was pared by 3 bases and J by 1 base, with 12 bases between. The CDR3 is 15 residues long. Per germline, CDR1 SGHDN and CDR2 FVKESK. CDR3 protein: CASSHPQGTNTEAFF. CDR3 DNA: TGTGCCAGCAGCCACCCACAGGGAACGAACACTGAAGCTTTCTTT. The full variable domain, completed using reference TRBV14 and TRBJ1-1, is EAGVTQFPSHSVIEKGQTVTLRCDPISGHDNLYWYRRVMGKEIKFLLHFVKESKQDESGMPNNRFLAERTGGTYSTLKVQPAELEDSGVYFCASSHPQGTNTEAFFGQGTRLTVV.

CDR3 nucleotides: TGTGCCAGCAGAGCCGGGGGAGTCGGGGCTGAAGCTTTCTTT. Amino acid sequence: CASRAGGVGAEAFF. The V and J genes are TRBV25-1 and TRBJ1-1; tentative D call: TRBD1 (5 bases). This CDR3 region has 14 residues. In germline, CDR1 is MGHDK, CDR2 SYGVNS. V lost 6 bases and J 6 bases, leaving 17 bases between the germline ends.

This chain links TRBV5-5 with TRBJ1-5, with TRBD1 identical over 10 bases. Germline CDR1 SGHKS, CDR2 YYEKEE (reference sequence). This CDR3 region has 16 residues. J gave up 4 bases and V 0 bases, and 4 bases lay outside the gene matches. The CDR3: CASSLVGQGSNQPQHF. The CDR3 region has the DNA TGTGCCAGCAGCTTGGTGGGACAGGGGTCTAATCAGCCCCAGCATTTT.

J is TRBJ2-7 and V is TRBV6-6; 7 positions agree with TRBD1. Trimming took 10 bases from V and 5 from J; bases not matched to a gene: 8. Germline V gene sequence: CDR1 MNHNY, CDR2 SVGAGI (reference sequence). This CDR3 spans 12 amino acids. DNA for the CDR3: TGTGCCACCTCAACAGGGGCCCACGAGCAGTACTTC. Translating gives CATSTGAHEQYF.

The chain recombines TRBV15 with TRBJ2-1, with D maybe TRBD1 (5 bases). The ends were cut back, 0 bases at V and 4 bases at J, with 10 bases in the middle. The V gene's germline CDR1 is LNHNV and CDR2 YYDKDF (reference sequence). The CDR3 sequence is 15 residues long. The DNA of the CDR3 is TGTGCCACCAGCAGAGATCCCCGACAGTACAATGAGCAGTTCTTC. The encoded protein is CATSRDPRQYNEQFF.

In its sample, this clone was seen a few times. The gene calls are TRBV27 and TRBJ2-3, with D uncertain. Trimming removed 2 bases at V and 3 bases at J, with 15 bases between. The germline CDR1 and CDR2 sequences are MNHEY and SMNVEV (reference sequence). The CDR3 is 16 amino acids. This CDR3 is CASSLRPGSRTDTQYF. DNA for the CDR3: TGTGCCAGCAGTTTACGGCCCGGGTCCCGTACAGATACGCAGTATTTT.

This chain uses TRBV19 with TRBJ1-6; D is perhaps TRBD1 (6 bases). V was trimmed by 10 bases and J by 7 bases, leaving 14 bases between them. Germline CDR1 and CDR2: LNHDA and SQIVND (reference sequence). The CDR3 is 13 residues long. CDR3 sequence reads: CATEDRSNSPLHF. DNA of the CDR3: TGTGCCACCGAAGACAGGTCCAATTCACCCCTCCACTTT.

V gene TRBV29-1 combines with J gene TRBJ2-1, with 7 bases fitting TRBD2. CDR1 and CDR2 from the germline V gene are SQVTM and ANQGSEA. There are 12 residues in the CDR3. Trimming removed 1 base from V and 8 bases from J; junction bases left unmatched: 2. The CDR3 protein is CSVEGLADEQFF. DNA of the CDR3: TGCAGCGTTGAAGGACTAGCTGATGAGCAGTTCTTC.